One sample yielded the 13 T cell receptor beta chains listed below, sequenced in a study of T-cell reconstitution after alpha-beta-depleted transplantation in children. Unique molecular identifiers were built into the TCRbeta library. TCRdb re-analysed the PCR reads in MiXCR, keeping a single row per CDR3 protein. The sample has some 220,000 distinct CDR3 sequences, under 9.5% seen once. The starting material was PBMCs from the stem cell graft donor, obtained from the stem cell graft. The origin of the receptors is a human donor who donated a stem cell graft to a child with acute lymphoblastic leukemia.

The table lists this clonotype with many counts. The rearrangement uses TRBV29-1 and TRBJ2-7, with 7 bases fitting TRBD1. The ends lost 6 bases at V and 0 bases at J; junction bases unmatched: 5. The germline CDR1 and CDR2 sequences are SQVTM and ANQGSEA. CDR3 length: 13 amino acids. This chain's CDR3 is CSVMTGSSYEQYF. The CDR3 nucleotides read TGCAGCGTGATGACAGGGAGCTCCTACGAGCAGTACTTC.

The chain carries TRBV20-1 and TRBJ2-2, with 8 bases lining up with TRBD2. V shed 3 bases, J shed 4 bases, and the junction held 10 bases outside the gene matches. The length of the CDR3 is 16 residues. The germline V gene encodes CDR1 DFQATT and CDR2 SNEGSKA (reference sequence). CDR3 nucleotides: TGCAGTGCTAGGGGGAGGGAGCGGGGGTCCACCGGGGAGCTGTTTTTT. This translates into CSARGRERGSTGELFF.

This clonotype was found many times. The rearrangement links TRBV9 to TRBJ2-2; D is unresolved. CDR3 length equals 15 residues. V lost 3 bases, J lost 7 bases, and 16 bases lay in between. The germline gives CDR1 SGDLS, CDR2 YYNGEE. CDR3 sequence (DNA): TGTGCCAGCAGCGATACGTCGGGTCGTGACGGGGAGCTGTTTTTT. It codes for CASSDTSGRDGELFF.

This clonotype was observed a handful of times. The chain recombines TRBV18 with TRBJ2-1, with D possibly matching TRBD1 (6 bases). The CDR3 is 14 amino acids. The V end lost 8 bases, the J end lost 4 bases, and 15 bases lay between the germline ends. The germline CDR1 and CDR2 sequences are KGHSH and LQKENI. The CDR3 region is CASMLRTVYNEQFF. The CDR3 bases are TGTGCCAGCATGCTCCGGACAGTATACAATGAGCAGTTCTTC.

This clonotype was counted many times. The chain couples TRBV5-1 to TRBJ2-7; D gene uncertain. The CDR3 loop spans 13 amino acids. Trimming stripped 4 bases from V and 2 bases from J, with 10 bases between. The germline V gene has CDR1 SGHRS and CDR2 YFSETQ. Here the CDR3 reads CASSPDGTYEQYF. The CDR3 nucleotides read TGCGCCAGCAGCCCGGACGGCACCTACGAGCAGTACTTC.

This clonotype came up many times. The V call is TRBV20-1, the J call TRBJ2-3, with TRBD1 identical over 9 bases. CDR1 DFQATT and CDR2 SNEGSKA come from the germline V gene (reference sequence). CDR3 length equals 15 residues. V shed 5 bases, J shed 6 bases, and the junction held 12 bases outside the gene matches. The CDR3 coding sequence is TGCAGTGCTGGGGGGACAGGGTGGGCCGGGGATACGCAGTATTTT. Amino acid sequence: CSAGGTGWAGDTQYF.

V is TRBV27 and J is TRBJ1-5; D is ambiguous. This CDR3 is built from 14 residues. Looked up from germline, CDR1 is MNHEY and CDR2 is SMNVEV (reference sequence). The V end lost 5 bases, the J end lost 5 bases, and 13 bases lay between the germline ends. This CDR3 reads CASSKAERYQPQHF. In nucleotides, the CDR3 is TGTGCCAGCAGTAAGGCGGAGAGGTATCAGCCCCAGCATTTT.

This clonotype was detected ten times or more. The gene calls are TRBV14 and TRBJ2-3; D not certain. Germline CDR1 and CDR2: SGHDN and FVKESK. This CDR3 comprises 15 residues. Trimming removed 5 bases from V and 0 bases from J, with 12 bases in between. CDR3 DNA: TGTGCCAGCAGCTCAACGACACCTAGCACAGATACGCAGTATTTT. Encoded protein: CASSSTTPSTDTQYF. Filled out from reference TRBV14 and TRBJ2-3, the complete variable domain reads EAGVTQFPSHSVIEKGQTVTLRCDPISGHDNLYWYRRVMGKEIKFLLHFVKESKQDESGMPNNRFLAERTGGTYSTLKVQPAELEDSGVYFCASSSTTPSTDTQYFGPGTRLTVL.

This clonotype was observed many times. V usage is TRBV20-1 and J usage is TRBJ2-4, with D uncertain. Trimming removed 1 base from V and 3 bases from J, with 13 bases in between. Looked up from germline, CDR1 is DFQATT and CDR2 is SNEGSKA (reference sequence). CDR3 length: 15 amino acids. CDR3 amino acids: CSARAPPGDKNIQYF. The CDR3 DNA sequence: TGCAGTGCTAGAGCCCCCCCTGGGGACAAAAACATTCAGTACTTC.

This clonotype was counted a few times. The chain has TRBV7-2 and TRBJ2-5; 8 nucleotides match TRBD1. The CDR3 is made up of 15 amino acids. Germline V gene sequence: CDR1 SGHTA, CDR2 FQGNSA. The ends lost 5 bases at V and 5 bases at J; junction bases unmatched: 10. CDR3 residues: CASSRPQGAGETQYF. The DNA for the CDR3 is TGTGCCAGCAGCAGACCCCAGGGGGCAGGGGAGACCCAGTACTTC.

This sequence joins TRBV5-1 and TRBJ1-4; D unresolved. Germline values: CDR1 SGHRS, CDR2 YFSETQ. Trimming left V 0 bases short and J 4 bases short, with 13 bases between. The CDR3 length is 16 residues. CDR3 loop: CASSLALAGNNEKLFF. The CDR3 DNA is TGCGCCAGCAGCTTGGCTCTCGCCGGGAATAATGAAAAACTGTTTTTT.

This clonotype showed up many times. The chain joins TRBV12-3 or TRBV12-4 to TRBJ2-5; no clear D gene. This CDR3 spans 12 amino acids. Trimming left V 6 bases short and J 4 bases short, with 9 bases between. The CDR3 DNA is TGTGCCAGCAGCTCCCAGCTAGAGACCCAGTACTTC. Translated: CASSSQLETQYF.

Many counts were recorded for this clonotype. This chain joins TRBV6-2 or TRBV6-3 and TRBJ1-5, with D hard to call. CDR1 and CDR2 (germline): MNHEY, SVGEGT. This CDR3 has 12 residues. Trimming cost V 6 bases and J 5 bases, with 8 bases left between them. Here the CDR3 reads CASSLRDQPQHF. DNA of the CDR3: TGTGCCAGCAGCCTTCGGGATCAGCCCCAGCATTTT.